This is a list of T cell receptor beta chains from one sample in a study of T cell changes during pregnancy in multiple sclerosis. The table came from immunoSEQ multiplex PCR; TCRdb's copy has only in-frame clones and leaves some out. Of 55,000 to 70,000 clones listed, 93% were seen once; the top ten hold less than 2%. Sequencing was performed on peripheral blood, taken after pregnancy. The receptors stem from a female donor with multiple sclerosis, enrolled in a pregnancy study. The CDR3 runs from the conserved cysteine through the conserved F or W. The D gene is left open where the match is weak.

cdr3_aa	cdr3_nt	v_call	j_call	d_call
CASSEMEGRWGWGYTF	TGTGCCAGCAGTGAAATGGAGGGGAGGTGGGGTTGGGGCTACACCTTC	TRBV25-1	TRBJ1-2	NA
CASSKERYTQYF	TGTGCCAGCAGCAAGGAGCGGTATACGCAGTATTTT	TRBV27	TRBJ2-3	NA
CASSTRTGTRYTF	TGTGCCAGCAGTACTCGGACAGGGACTCGTTACACCTTC	TRBV28	TRBJ1-2	TRBD1
CASSASGTSYEQYF	TGTGCCAGCAGTGCTAGCGGGACTTCCTACGAGCAGTACTTC	TRBV27	TRBJ2-7	TRBD2
CASSTRTSGVTDTQYF	TGTGCCAGCAGCACCAGGACTAGCGGGGTCACAGATACGCAGTATTTT	TRBV28	TRBJ2-3	TRBD2
CASSEEVGGGYTF	TGTGCCAGCAGTGAAGAGGTTGGAGGTGGCTACACCTTC	TRBV2	TRBJ1-2	NA
CASNRRGSADTQYF	TGTGCCAGCAATCGCAGGGGGAGCGCAGATACGCAGTATTTT	TRBV6-5	TRBJ2-3	TRBD1
CASIYRGGPYNEQFF	TGTGCCAGTATTTATCGCGGGGGCCCCTACAATGAGCAGTTCTTC	TRBV19	TRBJ2-1	NA
CASSLTGDTEAFF	TGTGCCAGCAGCCTTACAGGGGACACTGAAGCTTTCTTT	TRBV7-3	TRBJ1-1	TRBD1
CASSSWDRAPIQYF	TGTGCCAGCAGCTCCTGGGACAGGGCTCCCATTCAGTACTTC	TRBV11-2	TRBJ2-4	TRBD1
CASSLGGAGGIETQYF	TGTGCCAGCAGCTTGGGGGGGGCAGGGGGTATCGAGACCCAGTACTTC	TRBV5-6	TRBJ2-5	NA
CASSFEGPFLGGELFF	TGTGCCAGCAGCTTCGAGGGTCCCTTCCTAGGCGGGGAGCTGTTTTTT	TRBV7-9	TRBJ2-2	NA
CASSRQNNQPQHF	TGTGCCAGCAGTAGACAGAACAATCAGCCCCAGCATTTT	TRBV6-1	TRBJ1-5	NA